One and the same sample provided the 2 T cell receptor beta chains below, sequenced in a study of regulatory T cells in long-lasting Graves disease. As for time point: persistent/refractory GD, antithyroid drugs over 5 years with positive TRAb. PBMC RNA was the source of the TCR library. Sequencing libraries for TCR beta were prepared with iRepertoire HTBI primers and Arm-PCR of CDR3 regions. TCRdb recomputed calls from the multiplex PCR reads with MiXCR, one row per CDR3 protein. The repertoire consists of over 300,000 distinct CDR3 sequences, with around a fifth occurring once and the leading ten covering 29%. The source was peripheral blood mononuclear cells (PBMCs), collected when the disease was refractory, from a patient treated with antithyroid drugs. Receptors originate from a female donor with Graves disease.

The sample holds many counts of this clonotype. The chain employs TRBV29-1 and TRBJ1-1; D not resolved. The CDR3 runs 13 residues. V dropped 3 bases and J dropped 0 bases, with 8 bases sitting between them. Germline lookup yields CDR1 SQVTM and CDR2 ANQGSEA. DNA for the CDR3: TGCAGCGTTGATGTAGTTTTGAACACTGAAGCTTTCTTT. This gives the protein CSVDVVLNTEAFF.

A few counts support this clonotype. V and J are TRBV27 and TRBJ2-1; 8 positions match TRBD2. Germline CDR1 is MNHEY and CDR2 is SMNVEV (reference sequence). The J segment lost 0 bases and the V segment lost 6 bases, leaving 4 bases of the junction unmatched. The CDR3 has 15 amino acids. CDR3 DNA sequence: TGTGCCAGCAGGGCCGGGACTAGCTCCTACAATGAGCAGTTCTTC. Translating it yields CASRAGTSSYNEQFF.